This T cell receptor (beta chain) originates from a study of HIV-infected patients and healthy controls. Across the whole study: No general T-cell lymphocytopenia was present, and per-chain CDR3 totals resembled those of controls. General study findings and limits: Eight alpha and eight beta V genes differed significantly in mean usage between HIV-infected patients and controls.

Follow-up blood was drawn about 14 weeks, roughly three months, after antiretroviral therapy began. Whole blood was used without fractionation, so all unsorted peripheral T cells were included. Alpha and beta constant-region primers primed reverse transcription of 400 to 650 ng RNA. Alpha and beta chain libraries were made separately by chain-specific third strand synthesis with multiplexing indices. TCRdb itself ran the 5' RACE reads through MiXCR, one entry per CDR3 protein. The table includes approximately 9,300 distinct CDR3 sequences, 5.5% to 7% detected once. This clonotype turned up a few times. What it binds is not known. The CDR3 runs to 13 residues. The V gene lost 5 bases and the J gene lost 11 bases, with 18 bases spanning the gap. Looked up from germline, CDR1 is SGHAT and CDR2 is FQNNGV.

This chain joins TRBV11-2 and TRBJ1-1, with D hard to call. This clonotype was sampled from an adult with HIV infection. The donor label of this sample is uncertain. The sequencing used blood, collected during antiretroviral therapy. The CDR3 region has the DNA TGTGCCAGCAGCCCCCAAGTGCAGATTCCGGCTTTCTTT. Residues: CASSPQVQIPAFF.